The subject of this entry is one TCR beta chain. This CDR3 contains 13 residues. Trimming pared 4 bases from V and 0 bases from J, leaving 9 bases between. CDR1 and CDR2 from the germline V gene are SQVTM and ANQGSEA. This entry comes from a study of immune evolution from preneoplasia to lung adenocarcinoma. The assay was immunoSEQ multiplex PCR, and TCRdb's table has in-frame clones only and misses some. The data show 5,800 or so clones, about 82% seen once. The specimen sequenced was FFPE minimally invasive lung adenocarcinoma tissue. The sequence derives from a person aged 55-85 years with lung adenocarcinoma. This chain joins TRBV29-1 and TRBJ1-1; D gene ambiguous. CDR3 DNA sequence: TGCAGCGTTGTTCAGACATTGAACACTGAAGCTTTCTTT. Translating gives CSVVQTLNTEAFF.